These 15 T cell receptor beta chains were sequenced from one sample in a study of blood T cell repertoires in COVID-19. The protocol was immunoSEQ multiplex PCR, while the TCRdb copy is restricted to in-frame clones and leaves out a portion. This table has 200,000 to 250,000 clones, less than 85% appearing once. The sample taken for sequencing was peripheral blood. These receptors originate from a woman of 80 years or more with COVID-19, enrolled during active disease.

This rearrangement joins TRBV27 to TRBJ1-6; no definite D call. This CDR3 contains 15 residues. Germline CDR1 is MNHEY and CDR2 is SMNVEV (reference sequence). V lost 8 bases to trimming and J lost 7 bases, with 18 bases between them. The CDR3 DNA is TGTGCCAGCGCGCCGTTGTTGGGCGCCAATTCACCCCTCCACTTT. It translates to CASAPLLGANSPLHF.

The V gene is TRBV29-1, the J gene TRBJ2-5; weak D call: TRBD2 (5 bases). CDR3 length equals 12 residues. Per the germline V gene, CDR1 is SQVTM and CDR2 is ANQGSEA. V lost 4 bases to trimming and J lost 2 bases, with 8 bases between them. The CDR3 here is CSVARGQETQYF. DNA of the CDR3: TGCAGCGTTGCCCGGGGACAAGAGACCCAGTACTTC.

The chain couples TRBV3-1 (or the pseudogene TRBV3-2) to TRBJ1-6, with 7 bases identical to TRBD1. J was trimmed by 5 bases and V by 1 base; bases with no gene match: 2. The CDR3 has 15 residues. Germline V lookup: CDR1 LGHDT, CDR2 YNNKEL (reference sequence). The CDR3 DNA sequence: TGTGCCAGCAGCCAAGTAGACAGGGATAATTCACCCCTCCACTTT. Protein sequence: CASSQVDRDNSPLHF.

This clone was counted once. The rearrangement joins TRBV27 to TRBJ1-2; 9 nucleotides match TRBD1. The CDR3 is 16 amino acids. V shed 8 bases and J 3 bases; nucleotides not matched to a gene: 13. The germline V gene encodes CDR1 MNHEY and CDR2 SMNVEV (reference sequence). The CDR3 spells CASARDRVSPYYGYTF. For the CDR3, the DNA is TGTGCCAGCGCCCGGGACAGGGTCTCCCCATACTATGGCTACACCTTC.

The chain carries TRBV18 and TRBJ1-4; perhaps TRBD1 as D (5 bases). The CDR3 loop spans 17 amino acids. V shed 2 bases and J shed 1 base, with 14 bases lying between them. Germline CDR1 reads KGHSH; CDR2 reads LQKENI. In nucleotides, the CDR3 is TGTGCCAGCTCACCAACCCAGGGAGGGCTAACTAATGAAAAACTGTTTTTT. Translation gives CASSPTQGGLTNEKLFF.

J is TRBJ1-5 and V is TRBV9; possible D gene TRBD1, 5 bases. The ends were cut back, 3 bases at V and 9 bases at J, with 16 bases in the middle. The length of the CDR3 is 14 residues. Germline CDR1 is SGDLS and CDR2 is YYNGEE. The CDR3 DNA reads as TGTGCCAGCAGCGCCGGGGGGTCGGTTGGGCCCCAGCATTTT. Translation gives CASSAGGSVGPQHF.

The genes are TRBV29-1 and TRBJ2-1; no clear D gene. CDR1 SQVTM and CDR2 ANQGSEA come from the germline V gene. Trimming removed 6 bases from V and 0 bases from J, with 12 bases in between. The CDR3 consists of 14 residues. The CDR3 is CSVQEQSSYNEQFF. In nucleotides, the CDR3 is TGCAGCGTCCAGGAACAGAGCTCCTACAATGAGCAGTTCTTC.

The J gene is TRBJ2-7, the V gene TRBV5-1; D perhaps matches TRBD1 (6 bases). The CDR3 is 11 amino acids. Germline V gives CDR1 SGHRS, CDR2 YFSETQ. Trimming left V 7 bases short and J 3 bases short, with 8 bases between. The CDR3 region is CASWDNYEQYF. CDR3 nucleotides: TGCGCCAGCTGGGACAACTACGAGCAGTACTTC.

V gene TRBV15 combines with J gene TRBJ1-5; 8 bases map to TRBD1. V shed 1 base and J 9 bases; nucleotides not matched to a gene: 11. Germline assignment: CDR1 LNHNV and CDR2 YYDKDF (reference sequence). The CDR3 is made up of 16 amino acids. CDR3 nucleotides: TGTGCCACCAGCAGAGCCCCGGACAGGGCCTTAGGGCCCCAGCATTTT. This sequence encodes CATSRAPDRALGPQHF.

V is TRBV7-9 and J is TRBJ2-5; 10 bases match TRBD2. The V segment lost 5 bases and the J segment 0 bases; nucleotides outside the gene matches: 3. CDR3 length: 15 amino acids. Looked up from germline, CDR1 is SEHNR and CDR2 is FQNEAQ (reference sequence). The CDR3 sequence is CASSGSGGYQETQYF. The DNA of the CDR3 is TGTGCCAGCAGCGGTAGCGGGGGGTACCAAGAGACCCAGTACTTC.

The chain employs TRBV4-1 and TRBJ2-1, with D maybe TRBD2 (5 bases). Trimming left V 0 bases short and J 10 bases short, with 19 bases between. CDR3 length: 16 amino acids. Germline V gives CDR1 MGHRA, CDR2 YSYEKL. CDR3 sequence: CASSQDSSPRVREQFF. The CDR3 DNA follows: TGCGCCAGCAGCCAAGACTCTAGCCCTCGGGTTAGAGAGCAGTTCTTC.

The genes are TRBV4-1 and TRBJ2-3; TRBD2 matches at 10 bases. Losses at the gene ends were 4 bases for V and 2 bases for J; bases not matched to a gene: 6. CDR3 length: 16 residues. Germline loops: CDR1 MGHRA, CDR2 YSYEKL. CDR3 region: CASSPLLAGDTDTQYF. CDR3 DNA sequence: TGCGCCAGCAGCCCCCTCCTAGCGGGGGACACAGATACGCAGTATTTT.

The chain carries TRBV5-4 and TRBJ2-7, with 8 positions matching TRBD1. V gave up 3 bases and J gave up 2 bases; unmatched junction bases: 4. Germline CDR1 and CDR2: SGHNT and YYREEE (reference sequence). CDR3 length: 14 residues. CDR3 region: CASSYTGGTYEQYF. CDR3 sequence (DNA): TGTGCCAGCAGCTACACAGGGGGGACCTACGAGCAGTACTTC. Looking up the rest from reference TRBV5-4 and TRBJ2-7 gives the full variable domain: ETGVTQSPTHLIKTRGQQVTLRCSSQSGHNTVSWYQQALGQGPQFIFQYYREEENGRGNFPPRFSGLQFPNYSSELNVNALELDDSALYLCASSYTGGTYEQYFGPGTRLTVT.

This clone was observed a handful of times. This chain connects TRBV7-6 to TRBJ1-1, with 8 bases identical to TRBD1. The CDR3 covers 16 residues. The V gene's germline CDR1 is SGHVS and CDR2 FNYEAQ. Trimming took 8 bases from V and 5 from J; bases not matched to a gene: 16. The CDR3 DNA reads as TGTGCCAGCGGCACGACAGGGGCCGGCATTCCGACTGAAGCTTTCTTT. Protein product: CASGTTGAGIPTEAFF.

The CDR3 nucleotides are TGCAGCGTTGAAGGACTAGTCCAGTCTGAGCAGTTCTTC. It specifies CSVEGLVQSEQFF. This chain connects TRBV29-1 to TRBJ2-1, with D possibly being TRBD2 (6 bases). The CDR3 contains 13 residues. Trimming took off 1 base at V and 9 bases at J, with 13 bases between the two ends. Germline V lookup: CDR1 SQVTM, CDR2 ANQGSEA.